This T cell receptor beta chain was sequenced for a study of regulatory T cells in long-lasting Graves disease. Overall study context: Patients with new Graves' disease had used antithyroid drugs below 3 months.

Time point defined: newly diagnosed GD, antithyroid drugs for less than 3 months. After RNA was extracted from PBMCs, the TCR library was made from it. Peripheral blood, around 9.9 milliliters per patient, was collected in EDTA tubes. Researchers made TCR beta libraries by using iRepertoire HTBI primers and running Arm-PCR on CDR3 regions. Each CDR3 protein is one row after TCRdb ran MiXCR on the multiplex PCR reads. The sample holds about half a million distinct CDR3 sequences, more than 10% seen once. Unmatched junction bases numbered 6, after V lost 4 bases and J lost 4 bases. Germline CDR1 is KGHSH and CDR2 is LQKENI. The CDR3 extends over 14 amino acids. This clonotype was detected many times. Separately, the same data were catalogued under a study of T cells in Graves' hyperthyroidism and ophthalmopathy. Per that paper: TCR CDR3 underwent first-round RT-PCR with the HTBI primer set.

V and J are TRBV18 and TRBJ2-7, with 8 bases lining up with TRBD1. The specimen comprised peripheral blood mononuclear cells (PBMCs), sampled at new diagnosis, from a patient treated with antithyroid drugs. This sequence originates from a woman in her twenties or thirties with Graves disease. The CDR3 DNA reads as TGTGCCAGCTCACTGGGACAGGAGAGATACGAGCAGTACTTC. It encodes CASSLGQERYEQYF. Supplemented by reference TRBV18 and TRBJ2-7, the full variable domain reads NAGVMQNPRHLVRRRGQEARLRCSPMKGHSHVYWYRQLPEEGLKFMVYLQKENIIDESGMPKERFSAEFPKEGPSILRIQQVVRGDSAAYFCASSLGQERYEQYFGPGTRLTVT.